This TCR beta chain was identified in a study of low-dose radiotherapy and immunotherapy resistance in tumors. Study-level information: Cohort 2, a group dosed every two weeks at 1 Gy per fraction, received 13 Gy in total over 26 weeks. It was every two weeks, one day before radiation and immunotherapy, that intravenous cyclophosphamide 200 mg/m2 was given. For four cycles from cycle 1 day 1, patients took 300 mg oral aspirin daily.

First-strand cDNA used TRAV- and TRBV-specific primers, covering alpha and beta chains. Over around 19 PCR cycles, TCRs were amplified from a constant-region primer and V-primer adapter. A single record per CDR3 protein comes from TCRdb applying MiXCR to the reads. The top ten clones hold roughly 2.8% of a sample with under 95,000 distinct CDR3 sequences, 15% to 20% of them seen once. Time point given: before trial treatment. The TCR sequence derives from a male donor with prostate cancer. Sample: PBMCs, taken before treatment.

The CDR3 DNA reads TGTGCCAGTACGGCGGGACCGAACACCGGGGAGCTGTTTTTT. Translating gives CASTAGPNTGELFF. The genes are TRBV19 and TRBJ2-2; TRBD2 is a possible D gene (6 bases). The CDR3 length is 14 residues. The V end was cut by 7 bases, the J end by 0 bases, with 9 bases between. Germline values: CDR1 LNHDA, CDR2 SQIVND (reference sequence).